This TCR beta chain derives from a study of beta chain features in type 1 diabetes. Whole-study context: The number of sorted cells examined across all samples was 107,917,701.

Sorted populations all had greater than 95% purity. V trimming: 5 bases; J trimming: 5 bases; junction bases outside the gene matches: 3. CDR1 GTSNPN and CDR2 SVGIG come from the germline V gene (reference sequence). The CDR3 sequence is 13 residues long. This clone has more than one count but fewer than ten. Its antigen is currently unknown. The investigators reverse transcribed all of the isolated RNA, so they sequenced expressed TCRB transcripts. Data came from immunoSEQ multiplex PCR; TCRdb stores just in-frame clones and leaves some out. The sample lists roughly 500,000 clones; approximately 30% were seen once. Study conclusions and caveats: Among type 1 diabetes patients, VDJ junctions had fewer insertions and more deletions. Type 1 diabetes patients had moderately but significantly shorter TCRB CDR3s in all four CD4+ subsets.

V usage is TRBV30 and J usage is TRBJ2-5; the match to TRBD2 covers 12 bases. Sequences were obtained from naive CD4+ T cells from blood. The origin of this receptor is a man aged 18 to 30 in good health. This chain's CDR3 is CAWGLAGTETQYF. CDR3 coding DNA: TGTGCCTGGGGACTAGCGGGAACGGAGACCCAGTACTTC.